The 20 T cell receptor beta chains presented below share a single source sample, sequenced in a study of technical replicates of blood from a handful of donors. Some clones are missing from TCRdb's copy, which holds only in-frame ones; the method was immunoSEQ multiplex PCR. The table has tens of thousands of clones, 93% seen once. The sample comprised T cells isolated from PBMCs. Receptor source: a human donor in good health.

The genes are TRBV2 and TRBJ2-1, with D possibly being TRBD1 (6 bases). Trimming shortened V by 2 bases and J by 9 bases, and 8 bases separated the two germline ends. The germline gives CDR1 SNHLY, CDR2 FYNNEI. This CDR3 has 12 residues. CDR3 sequence: CASSEQGIEQFF. The CDR3 DNA reads as TGTGCCAGCAGTGAACAGGGGATTGAGCAGTTCTTC.

The chain is built from TRBV7-9 and TRBJ2-7; D may be TRBD2 (6 bases). Germline values: CDR1 SEHNR, CDR2 FQNEAQ (reference sequence). The V end was cut by 5 bases, the J end by 7 bases, with 15 bases between. The CDR3 spans 13 residues. CDR3 in DNA: TGTGCCAGCAGCGCAGGAGGGCCGAAAGAGCAGTACTTC. Protein sequence: CASSAGGPKEQYF.

This CDR3 reads CASSHPGTTNTGELFF. CDR3 coding DNA: TGTGCCAGCAGTCACCCGGGGACAACAAACACCGGGGAGCTGTTTTTT. V gene TRBV11-3 combines with J gene TRBJ2-2; D possibly corresponds to TRBD1 (6 bases). Trimming removed 6 bases from V and 2 bases from J, with 16 bases in between. Germline V gene data show CDR1 as SGHNT and CDR2 as YENEEA. The CDR3 runs to 16 residues. Together with reference TRBV11-3 and TRBJ2-2, the CDR3 gives the full variable domain: EAGVVQSPRYKIIEKKQPVAFWCNPISGHNTLYWYLQNLGQGPELLIRYENEEAVDDSQLPKDRFSAERLKGVDSTLKIQPAELGDSAVYLCASSHPGTTNTGELFFGEGSRLTVL.

The rearrangement uses TRBV13 and TRBJ2-1; 8 bases are a match to TRBD2. Unmatched junction bases numbered 5, after V lost 5 bases and J lost 2 bases. This CDR3 is 15 amino acids long. Germline lookup yields CDR1 PRHDT and CDR2 FYEKMQ (reference sequence). The DNA of the CDR3 is TGTGCCAGCAGCGCGGGGGGCCCAACCTACAATGAGCAGTTCTTC. This codes for CASSAGGPTYNEQFF.

The rearrangement joins TRBV5-1 to TRBJ2-7; TRBD2 aligns across 12 bases. Germline V gene sequence: CDR1 SGHRS, CDR2 YFSETQ. This CDR3 region has 16 residues. Trimming at V came to 0 bases and at J to 4 bases, leaving 5 bases not matched to a gene. The CDR3: CASSLGLAGVGYEQYF. In nucleotides, the CDR3 is TGCGCCAGCAGCTTGGGACTAGCGGGAGTAGGGTACGAGCAGTACTTC.

This clone was seen just once. V and J are TRBV5-1 and TRBJ2-7; D not resolved. The CDR3 consists of 14 residues. V lost 3 bases and J lost 0, with 10 bases in between. CDR1 and CDR2 from the germline V gene are SGHRS and YFSETQ. Here the CDR3 DNA reads TGCGCCAGCAGCTCGAACACGATCTCCTACGAGCAGTACTTC. Translated: CASSSNTISYEQYF.

The J gene is TRBJ1-6, the V gene TRBV2; D may be TRBD1 (5 bases). Trimming stripped 6 bases from V and 6 bases from J, with 15 bases between. The CDR3 totals 15 residues. Looked up from germline, CDR1 is SNHLY and CDR2 is FYNNEI. CDR3 nucleotide sequence: TGTGCCAGCAGCCAAAGGGAGGGGCGTAATTCACCCCTCCACTTT. Translation gives CASSQREGRNSPLHF.

V and J are TRBV5-1 and TRBJ2-1; 7 nucleotides agree with TRBD2. The CDR3 sequence is 15 residues long. The germline V gene encodes CDR1 SGHRS and CDR2 YFSETQ. The V gene end was trimmed by 0 bases and the J gene end by 3 bases; junction bases not matched to a gene: 3. CDR3 in amino acids: CASSLGLAVYNEQFF. The CDR3 DNA reads as TGCGCCAGCAGCTTGGGGCTAGCGGTCTACAATGAGCAGTTCTTC.

This clone was detected a few times. This chain links TRBV4-2 with TRBJ2-7; 7 bases are a match to TRBD1. V was pared by 0 bases and J by 3 bases, with 5 bases of the junction left unmatched. CDR1 and CDR2 (germline): LGHNA, YNFKEQ. This CDR3 is 15 amino acids long. The CDR3: CASSQEGDRFYEQYF. CDR3 DNA: TGTGCCAGCAGCCAAGAAGGGGACAGATTCTACGAGCAGTACTTC.

This sequence joins TRBV5-1 and TRBJ2-3; tentative D call: TRBD1 (5 bases). The CDR3 has 14 residues. Looked up from germline, CDR1 is SGHRS and CDR2 is YFSETQ. V lost 0 bases and J 4 bases, leaving 9 bases between the germline ends. In DNA form, the CDR3 reads TGCGCCAGCAGCTTGGTGGCAGGGCCAGATACGCAGTATTTT. It specifies CASSLVAGPDTQYF.

This chain connects TRBV6-1 to TRBJ1-4; no reliable D call. The CDR3 sequence is 14 residues long. In germline, CDR1 is MNHNS, CDR2 SASEGT. Trimming took 3 bases from V and 4 from J, leaving 9 bases between them. The CDR3 sequence: CASSDDIVNEKLFF. CDR3 sequence (DNA): TGTGCCAGCAGTGACGACATAGTTAATGAAAAACTGTTTTTT.

The rearrangement joins TRBV7-2 to TRBJ2-2; D possibly corresponds to TRBD2 (5 bases). This CDR3 spans 17 amino acids. V was cut by 1 base and J by 3 bases, with 15 bases left in between. Germline assignment: CDR1 SGHTA and CDR2 FQGNSA. CDR3 DNA: TGTGCCAGCAGCTTAGTACACGTGGGAGCGGACACCGGGGAGCTGTTTTTT. Translation gives CASSLVHVGADTGELFF.

V gene TRBV27 combines with J gene TRBJ2-1; a weak D match, TRBD2 (6 bases). This CDR3 comprises 13 residues. Trimming left V 10 bases short and J 9 bases short, with 19 bases between. Looked up from germline, CDR1 is MNHEY and CDR2 is SMNVEV (reference sequence). This CDR3 reads CATGGGTPIEQFF. The CDR3, as DNA: TGTGCCACTGGTGGGGGGACTCCGATTGAGCAGTTCTTC.

The genes are TRBV19 and TRBJ1-2; TRBD1 matches 8 bases. Per the germline V gene, CDR1 is LNHDA and CDR2 is SQIVND (reference sequence). Trimming cost V 0 bases and J 3 bases; bases outside gene matches: 3. The length of the CDR3 is 15 residues. This CDR3 is CASSIDNRGYYGYTF. Here the CDR3 DNA reads TGTGCCAGTAGTATAGATAACAGGGGGTACTATGGCTACACCTTC.

This chain joins TRBV28 and TRBJ1-1; TRBD1 is a possible D gene (6 bases). This CDR3 region has 14 residues. Germline assignment: CDR1 MDHEN and CDR2 SYDVKM. With 3 bases removed from V and 3 bases from J, the gap between germline ends came to 11 bases. This CDR3 reads CASSLWGRDTEAFF. CDR3 sequence (DNA): TGTGCCAGCAGTTTGTGGGGGCGAGACACTGAAGCTTTCTTT.

The gene calls are TRBV4-1 and TRBJ2-7; TRBD1 agrees at 9 bases. This CDR3 region has 16 residues. Germline V gene lookup returns CDR1 MGHRA and CDR2 YSYEKL. Trimming removed 2 bases from V and 5 bases from J; junction bases left unmatched: 10. Written as DNA, the CDR3 is TGCGCCAGCAGCCAACCCTACCGGGACAGGGACCACGAGCAGTACTTC. Protein sequence: CASSQPYRDRDHEQYF.

The chain has TRBV9 and TRBJ2-7; TRBD1 matches 7 bases. Germline CDR1 and CDR2: SGDLS and YYNGEE. V lost 3 bases, J lost 4 bases, and 7 bases stayed unmatched. CDR3 length equals 14 residues. CDR3 DNA sequence: TGTGCCAGCAGCGACAGCCAACAGGGGTACGAGCAGTACTTC. It specifies CASSDSQQGYEQYF.

The chain employs TRBV18 and TRBJ1-1; D might be TRBD1 (6 bases). The CDR3 sequence is 16 residues long. Germline V gene data show CDR1 as KGHSH and CDR2 as LQKENI. V lost 0 bases and J 0 bases, leaving 11 bases between the germline ends. The CDR3 DNA sequence: TGTGCCAGCTCACCACCGGGGGCAGCGATGAACACTGAAGCTTTCTTT. This translates into CASSPPGAAMNTEAFF.

The CDR3 DNA follows: TGTGCCACCAGCAGAGATCGGGATCTAGGGTACGAGCAGTACTTC. It specifies CATSRDRDLGYEQYF. The chain couples TRBV15 to TRBJ2-7, with D possibly being TRBD2 (5 bases). Looked up from germline, CDR1 is LNHNV and CDR2 is YYDKDF (reference sequence). Trimming left V 0 bases short and J 4 bases short, with 13 bases between. The CDR3 is 15 residues long.

The chain recombines TRBV7-9 with TRBJ1-1; tentative D call: TRBD1 (5 bases). Germline loops: CDR1 SEHNR, CDR2 FQNEAQ (reference sequence). Trimming pared 2 bases from V and 5 bases from J, leaving 9 bases between. CDR3 length equals 13 residues. The DNA of the CDR3 is TGTGCCAGCAGCTTAAGGGAGGGGACTGAAGCTTTCTTT. Translated: CASSLREGTEAFF.